Below, 13 T cell receptor beta chains from the same sample are listed, as sequenced in a study of blood T cell repertoires in COVID-19. The repertoire was sequenced with immunoSEQ multiplex PCR; TCRdb's copy has only in-frame clones and lacks some. The repertoire holds 150,000 to 200,000 clones, with roughly nine tenths as singletons. Sample: peripheral blood. All receptors come from a man aged 18 to 30 who had recovered from COVID-19.

J is TRBJ2-7 and V is TRBV3-1 (or the pseudogene TRBV3-2), with 9 bases identical to TRBD2. The J segment lost 7 bases and the V segment lost 4 bases, leaving 20 bases of the junction unmatched. This CDR3 spans 18 amino acids. CDR1 and CDR2 from the germline V gene are LGHDT and YNNKEL (reference sequence). CDR3 in amino acids: CASSPPRREGQYREEQYF. As DNA, the CDR3 is TGTGCCAGCAGCCCCCCACGGCGGGAGGGCCAATATCGGGAAGAGCAGTACTTC.

V is TRBV18 and J is TRBJ2-3; the match to TRBD2 covers 9 bases. V gave up 3 bases and J gave up 4 bases; unmatched junction bases: 5. The CDR3 extends over 15 amino acids. Per germline, CDR1 KGHSH and CDR2 LQKENI. The CDR3 region is CASSPGTSWADTQYF. In DNA, the CDR3 is TGTGCCAGCTCACCGGGGACTAGCTGGGCAGATACGCAGTATTTT.

This clone came up once. The chain carries TRBV7-8 and TRBJ1-5; D call uncertain. V dropped 4 bases and J dropped 2 bases, with 12 bases sitting between them. The CDR3 spans 15 residues. In germline, CDR1 is SGHVS, CDR2 FQNEAQ. The CDR3 sequence: CASSSQPRGNQPQHF. The CDR3 DNA is TGTGCCAGCAGCTCACAGCCTCGAGGCAATCAGCCCCAGCATTTT.

This clone was found a few times. The V call is TRBV7-9, the J call TRBJ1-1, with 10 bases matching TRBD1. V lost 4 bases, J lost 4 bases, and 6 bases stayed unmatched. This CDR3 is 15 amino acids long. CDR1 SEHNR and CDR2 FQNEAQ come from the germline V gene (reference sequence). The chain's CDR3 is CASSSGQGVFTEAFF. DNA of the CDR3: TGTGCCAGCAGCTCCGGACAGGGGGTTTTCACTGAAGCTTTCTTT.

This rearrangement joins TRBV5-1 to TRBJ1-1; 8 bases map to TRBD1. The CDR3 runs 16 residues. V was clipped by 0 bases and J by 6 bases; unmatched bases: 10. The germline gives CDR1 SGHRS, CDR2 YFSETQ. In DNA, the CDR3 is TGCGCCAGCAGCTTGGCATTGATGGACAGGGCGGCTGAAGCTTTCTTT. Encoded protein: CASSLALMDRAAEAFF.

This clone occurred a few times. The chain links TRBV10-1 to TRBJ1-1; 8 bases are shared with TRBD1. Germline lookup yields CDR1 WNHNN and CDR2 SYGVQD (reference sequence). The CDR3 totals 16 residues. Trimming removed 4 bases from V and 0 bases from J; junction bases left unmatched: 7. CDR3: CASSVGQGGLNTEAFF. CDR3 DNA: TGCGCCAGCAGTGTAGGACAGGGTGGACTGAACACTGAAGCTTTCTTT.

The CDR3 DNA sequence: TGTGCCAGCAGCAACGGACAGGATTGGCCCCAGCATTTT. Its translation: CASSNGQDWPQHF. The chain carries TRBV5-6 and TRBJ1-5; 7 bases agree with TRBD1. Germline-derived CDR1 and CDR2 are SGHDT and YYEEEE. The J segment lost 9 bases and the V segment lost 4 bases, leaving 7 bases of the junction unmatched. The CDR3 contains 13 residues. Complete variable domain (other parts from reference TRBV5-6 and TRBJ1-5): DAGVTQSPTHLIKTRGQQVTLRCSPKSGHDTVSWYQQALGQGPQFIFQYYEEEERQRGNFPDRFSGHQFPNYSSELNVNALLLGDSALYLCASSNGQDWPQHFGDGTRLSIL.

V is TRBV19 and J is TRBJ2-6, with a weak D call TRBD1 (6 bases). Trimming pared 6 bases from V and 5 bases from J, leaving 14 bases between. Germline CDR1 and CDR2: LNHDA and SQIVND (reference sequence). The length of the CDR3 is 15 residues. The CDR3: CASSKDSLRANVLTF. The CDR3 nucleotides read TGTGCCAGTAGCAAGGACAGCCTCCGGGCCAACGTCCTGACTTTC.

The chain links TRBV7-2 to TRBJ2-3, with a possible D match to TRBD2 (6 bases). The V gene's germline CDR1 is SGHTA and CDR2 FQGNSA. CDR3 length equals 14 residues. Trimming removed 0 bases from V and 13 bases from J, with 17 bases in between. In DNA form, the CDR3 reads TGTGCCAGCAGCTTAGCGGGGGGTAAGCGCGCCAAGTATTTT. Translating gives CASSLAGGKRAKYF.

Only a few counts were recorded for this clone. The genes are TRBV24-1 and TRBJ2-1; perhaps TRBD1 as D (6 bases). This CDR3 has 15 amino acids. Deletions cut 3 bases from V and 7 bases from J, with 15 bases between. Per the germline V gene, CDR1 is KGHDR and CDR2 is SFDVKD. CDR3 sequence reads: CATSDQGRGSNEQFF. CDR3 in DNA: TGTGCCACCAGTGATCAGGGGCGCGGTAGTAATGAGCAGTTCTTC.

In DNA form, the CDR3 reads TGTGCCAGCAGCTGGGGCGGCGGGGGAGTCGACCAGCCCCAGCATTTT. Its protein is CASSWGGGGVDQPQHF. This chain joins TRBV7-6 and TRBJ1-5, with D tentatively TRBD1 (5 bases). This CDR3 has 16 residues. V was trimmed by 4 bases and J by 7 bases, leaving 20 bases between them. The germline V gene encodes CDR1 SGHVS and CDR2 FNYEAQ.

The chain combines TRBV9 with TRBJ2-7; 9 bases match TRBD2. The CDR3 loop spans 15 amino acids. V dropped 2 bases and J dropped 2; count of bases not matched to a gene: 5. Germline lookup yields CDR1 SGDLS and CDR2 YYNGEE. CDR3: CASSVASGKTYEQYF. The CDR3, as DNA: TGTGCCAGCAGCGTCGCTAGCGGGAAGACCTACGAGCAGTACTTC. Based on the CDR3 plus reference TRBV9 and TRBJ2-7, the full variable domain is DSGVTQTPKHLITATGQRVTLRCSPRSGDLSVYWYQQSLDQGLQFLIQYYNGEERAKGNILERFSAQQFPDLHSELNLSSLELGDSALYFCASSVASGKTYEQYFGPGTRLTVT.

V is TRBV4-2 and J is TRBJ1-3; 9 positions agree with TRBD1. Germline V gene data show CDR1 as LGHNA and CDR2 as YNFKEQ. The CDR3 consists of 17 residues. After removal of 2 bases from V and 1 base from J, the junction contained 6 bases not matched to a gene. CDR3 coding DNA: TGTGCCAGCAGCCAAATGGGACAGGGAGTATCTGGAAACACCATATATTTT. Translation gives CASSQMGQGVSGNTIYF.